These 29 T cell receptor beta chains were sequenced from one sample in a study of T cells expressing NK-cell markers. TCRdb processed the 5' RACE reads again and assigns one entry to each CDR3 protein, with no DNA. The sample includes 550,000 to 600,000 distinct CDR3 sequences. The sequencing sample was made of blood T cells: a sorted CD56 or NKG2C T cell subset, CD4+ or CD8+ T cells, or bulk PBMC T cells (not recorded which). The receptors here all came from a man younger than 35 in good health.

V gene TRBV15 combines with J gene TRBJ1-1; with no DNA, the TCRdb D assignment of TRBD1 cannot be verified. This CDR3 comprises 15 residues. The germline CDR1 and CDR2 sequences are LNHNV and YYDKDF (reference sequence). CDR3: CATRTRHGVNTEAFF. Based on the CDR3 plus reference TRBV15 and TRBJ1-1, the full variable domain is DAMVIQNPRYQVTQFGKPVTLSCSQTLNHNVMYWYQQKSSQAPKLLFHYYDKDFNNEADTPDNFQSRRPNTSFCFLDIRSPGLGDTAMYLCATRTRHGVNTEAFFGQGTRLTVV.

The chain carries TRBV20-1 and TRBJ2-1; TCRdb calls TRBD2, which cannot be checked without DNA. Per the germline V gene, CDR1 is DFQATT and CDR2 is SNEGSKA (reference sequence). This CDR3 region has 11 residues. The CDR3 is CSALLGWEQFF.

This rearrangement joins TRBV18 to TRBJ2-1. Per the germline V gene, CDR1 is KGHSH and CDR2 is LQKENI. The CDR3 spans 13 residues. Here the CDR3 reads CASSPPVLNEQFF.

The genes are TRBV5-1 and TRBJ2-5. This CDR3 is built from 15 residues. From germline, CDR1 is SGHRS and CDR2 YFSETQ. The CDR3 sequence is CASSSNWGSQETQYF.

V and J are TRBV20-1 and TRBJ1-4; TCRdb calls TRBD1, which cannot be checked without DNA. The V gene's germline CDR1 is DFQATT and CDR2 SNEGSKA (reference sequence). This CDR3 has 17 residues. The CDR3 here is CSATLTGTARKGEKLFF.

The V call is TRBV5-1, the J call TRBJ2-1; TCRdb indicates TRBD2, and absent DNA this call remains unverified. Germline assignment: CDR1 SGHRS and CDR2 YFSETQ. This CDR3 comprises 16 residues. The CDR3 is CASSGVAGPGPGEQFF.

This chain joins TRBV24-1 and TRBJ1-5; the D gene TCRdb calls, TRBD1, cannot be checked with no DNA. There are 17 residues in the CDR3. The V gene's germline CDR1 is KGHDR and CDR2 SFDVKD. This CDR3 reads CATSDSNQTGLGAPQHF.

This sequence joins TRBV20-1 and TRBJ2-1. The CDR3 length is 11 residues. Germline-derived CDR1 and CDR2 are DFQATT and SNEGSKA (reference sequence). CDR3 in amino acids: CSAREGSLQFF.

This chain links TRBV7-3 with TRBJ2-2. CDR3 length: 13 residues. Germline CDR1 SGHTA, CDR2 FQGTGA. The CDR3 spells CASSTLESGELFF.

The chain carries TRBV20-1 and TRBJ1-5; TCRdb's D call, TRBD1, is unchecked because there is no DNA. The CDR3 has 18 residues. Germline-derived CDR1 and CDR2 are DFQATT and SNEGSKA (reference sequence). The chain's CDR3 is CSAKTGTGTLNGNQPQHF.

CDR3: CSVDAPDGHGYTF. The rearrangement uses TRBV29-1 and TRBJ1-2; TCRdb gives TRBD1 as the D gene, but with no DNA this cannot be confirmed. This CDR3 has 13 amino acids. Germline V gene sequence: CDR1 SQVTM, CDR2 ANQGSEA.

CDR3 region: CASSQETGYFAKLFF. The rearrangement joins TRBV4-3 to TRBJ1-4. The CDR3 is 15 residues long. Germline lookup yields CDR1 LGHNA and CDR2 YSLEER.

The genes are TRBV5-1 and TRBJ2-3; no DNA is available, so the TRBD2 call from TCRdb remains unchecked. The CDR3 loop spans 17 amino acids. Germline CDR1 is SGHRS and CDR2 is YFSETQ. The CDR3 sequence is CASSPSTSGWGTDTQYF.

The chain has TRBV5-1 and TRBJ2-1; TCRdb proposes TRBD1, but this gene call is untestable without DNA. This CDR3 spans 18 amino acids. Looked up from germline, CDR1 is SGHRS and CDR2 is YFSETQ. The CDR3: CASSSLVGAGLSYNEQFF.

The rearrangement uses TRBV5-1 and TRBJ2-7. From germline, CDR1 is SGHRS and CDR2 YFSETQ. CDR3 length: 14 residues. The chain's CDR3 is CASRQTDSAYEQYF.

The V gene is TRBV11-3, the J gene TRBJ2-5; as DNA is missing, the TRBD1 call by TCRdb cannot be tested. Per germline, CDR1 SGHNT and CDR2 YENEEA. This CDR3 has 16 amino acids. The CDR3 is CASSLEGGEPQETQYF.

The V gene is TRBV28, the J gene TRBJ2-1; the D gene TCRdb calls, TRBD2, cannot be checked with no DNA. CDR3 length equals 14 residues. CDR1 is MDHEN and CDR2 is SYDVKM in the germline V gene. CDR3 amino acids: CASTGLAGINEQFF.

The rearrangement links TRBV7-8 to TRBJ2-7; TCRdb's assignment of TRBD2 cannot be checked, as there is no DNA. Germline V gene data show CDR1 as SGHVS and CDR2 as FQNEAQ. The CDR3 has 16 amino acids. The CDR3 is CASSLMLAGGSYEQYF.

V and J are TRBV9 and TRBJ2-1; TCRdb's assignment of TRBD1 cannot be checked, as there is no DNA. Germline-derived CDR1 and CDR2 are SGDLS and YYNGEE. This CDR3 has 16 amino acids. The CDR3 loop is CASSVGGTGSYNEQFF.

This sequence joins TRBV5-1 and TRBJ1-1; no DNA is available, so the TRBD1 call from TCRdb remains unchecked. The CDR3 spans 18 residues. Germline values: CDR1 SGHRS, CDR2 YFSETQ. This chain's CDR3 is CASSHQGGGRSMNTEAFF.

The V gene is TRBV10-3, the J gene TRBJ2-7; TCRdb's D gene call, TRBD1, goes unchecked for lack of DNA. The germline V gene encodes CDR1 ENHRY and CDR2 SYGVKD. The CDR3 loop spans 15 amino acids. CDR3 in amino acids: CAIQVWTGLTYEQYF.

The V call is TRBV20-1, the J call TRBJ2-1; TCRdb outputs TRBD2, but without DNA this stays unchecked. Germline CDR1 DFQATT, CDR2 SNEGSKA (reference sequence). The CDR3 spans 14 residues. CDR3 region: CSASAGLAYNEQFF.

The chain joins TRBV18 to TRBJ2-1; TCRdb lists TRBD2, though no DNA is available to test this call. CDR3 size: 15 residues. Germline V lookup: CDR1 KGHSH, CDR2 LQKENI. This CDR3 is CASSPGLGPRNEQFF.

CDR3 loop: CASSQGSGSMDTQYF. The chain couples TRBV4-3 to TRBJ2-3; TCRdb picks TRBD2, but there is no DNA to check that call. Germline loops: CDR1 LGHNA, CDR2 YSLEER. This CDR3 is built from 15 residues.

The rearrangement links TRBV9 to TRBJ2-1. CDR1 and CDR2 from the germline V gene are SGDLS and YYNGEE. There are 16 residues in the CDR3. The CDR3 reads CASSVGGTATYNEQFF. Drawing the rest from reference TRBV9 and TRBJ2-1, the complete variable domain is DSGVTQTPKHLITATGQRVTLRCSPRSGDLSVYWYQQSLDQGLQFLIQYYNGEERAKGNILERFSAQQFPDLHSELNLSSLELGDSALYFCASSVGGTATYNEQFFGPGTRLTVL.

The chain uses TRBV20-1 and TRBJ1-1. The germline V gene has CDR1 DFQATT and CDR2 SNEGSKA (reference sequence). CDR3 size: 11 residues. This CDR3 reads CSAPIGIEAFF.

This chain connects TRBV6-2 or TRBV6-3 to TRBJ2-7; TCRdb's D call of TRBD2 is untestable without DNA. This CDR3 contains 18 residues. The V gene's germline CDR1 is MNHEY and CDR2 SVGEGT. CDR3 amino acids: CASSPHGLAGRVTYEQYF.

The chain couples TRBV12-3 or TRBV12-4 to TRBJ2-1; TCRdb proposes TRBD1, but this gene call is untestable without DNA. This CDR3 has 16 residues. The CDR3: CASKTRTGLSYNEQFF.

The chain is built from TRBV6-2 or TRBV6-3 and TRBJ2-7; TCRdb outputs TRBD2, but without DNA this stays unchecked. The CDR3 is 15 residues long. CDR1 is MNHEY and CDR2 is SVGEGT in the germline V gene. The CDR3 region is CASSWGLAGSYEQYF.